This TCR beta chain was identified in a study of T cell changes during pregnancy in multiple sclerosis. TCRdb's table, derived via immunoSEQ multiplex PCR, lists solely in-frame clones and lacks some. This sample has around 100,000 clones; approximately 90% occur once, and the top ten carry more than 1.5%. Trimming cost V 1 base and J 4 bases, with 4 bases left between them. CDR1 is MNHNS and CDR2 is SASEGT in the germline V gene. The CDR3 covers 12 residues. The sequence came from a female donor with multiple sclerosis, enrolled in a pregnancy study. The chain is built from TRBV6-1 and TRBJ1-2; D gene unclear. Here the sequenced sample was peripheral blood, taken in the third trimester of pregnancy. CDR3 in DNA: TGTGCCAGCAGTGAAGACAGCTATGGCTACACCTTC. This gives the protein CASSEDSYGYTF.